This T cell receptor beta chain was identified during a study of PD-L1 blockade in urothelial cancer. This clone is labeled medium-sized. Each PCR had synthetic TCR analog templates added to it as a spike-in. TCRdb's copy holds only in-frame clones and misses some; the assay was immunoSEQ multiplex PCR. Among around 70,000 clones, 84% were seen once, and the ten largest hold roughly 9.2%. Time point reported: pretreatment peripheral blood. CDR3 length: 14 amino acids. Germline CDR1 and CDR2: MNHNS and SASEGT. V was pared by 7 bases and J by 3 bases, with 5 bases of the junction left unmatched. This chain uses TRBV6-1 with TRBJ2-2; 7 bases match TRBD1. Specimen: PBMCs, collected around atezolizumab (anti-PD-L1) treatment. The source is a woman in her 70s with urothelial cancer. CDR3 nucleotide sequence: TGTGCCAGCATGGGGACAGCATACACCGGGGAGCTGTTTTTT. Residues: CASMGTAYTGELFF.